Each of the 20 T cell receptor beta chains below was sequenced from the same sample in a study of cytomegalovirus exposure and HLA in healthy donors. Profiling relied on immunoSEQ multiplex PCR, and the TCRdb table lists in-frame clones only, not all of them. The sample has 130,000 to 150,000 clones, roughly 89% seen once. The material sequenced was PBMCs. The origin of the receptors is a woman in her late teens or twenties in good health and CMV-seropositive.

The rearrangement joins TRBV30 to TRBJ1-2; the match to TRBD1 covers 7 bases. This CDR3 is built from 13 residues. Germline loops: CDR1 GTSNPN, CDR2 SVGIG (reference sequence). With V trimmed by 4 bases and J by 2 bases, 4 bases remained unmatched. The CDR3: CAWKLQGNYGYTF. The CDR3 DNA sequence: TGTGCCTGGAAACTACAGGGGAACTATGGCTACACCTTC.

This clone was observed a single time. CDR3 in amino acids: CASSLDQQPLGHDEQFF. CDR3 nucleotides: TGTGCCAGCAGCTTAGATCAACAACCCCTTGGGCACGATGAGCAGTTCTTC. The chain is built from TRBV7-8 and TRBJ2-1; D remains ambiguous. This CDR3 is 17 amino acids long. Germline V gene sequence: CDR1 SGHVS, CDR2 FQNEAQ. The V gene lost 1 base and the J gene lost 8 bases, with 21 bases spanning the gap.

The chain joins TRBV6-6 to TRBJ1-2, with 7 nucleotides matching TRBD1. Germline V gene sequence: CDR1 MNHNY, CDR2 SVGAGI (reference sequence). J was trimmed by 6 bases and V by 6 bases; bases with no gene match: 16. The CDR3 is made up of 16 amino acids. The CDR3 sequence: CASRPGQRKAPHGYTF. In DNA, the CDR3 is TGTGCCAGCAGACCGGGACAGCGGAAGGCTCCCCATGGCTACACCTTC.

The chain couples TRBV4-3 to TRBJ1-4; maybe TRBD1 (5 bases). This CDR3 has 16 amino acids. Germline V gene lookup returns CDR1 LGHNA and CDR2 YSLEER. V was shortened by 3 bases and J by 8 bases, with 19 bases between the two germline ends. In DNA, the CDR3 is TGCGCCAGCAGCCAGACCCCGTGGGGGGTGGGAGAAAAACTGTTTTTT. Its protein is CASSQTPWGVGEKLFF.

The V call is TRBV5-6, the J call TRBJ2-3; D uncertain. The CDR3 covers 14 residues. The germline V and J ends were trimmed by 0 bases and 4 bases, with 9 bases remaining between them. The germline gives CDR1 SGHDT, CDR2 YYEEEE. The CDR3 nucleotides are TGTGCCAGCAGCTTGGTCGCGAATGCAGATACGCAGTATTTT. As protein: CASSLVANADTQYF. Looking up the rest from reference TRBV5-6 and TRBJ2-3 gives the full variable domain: DAGVTQSPTHLIKTRGQQVTLRCSPKSGHDTVSWYQQALGQGPQFIFQYYEEEERQRGNFPDRFSGHQFPNYSSELNVNALLLGDSALYLCASSLVANADTQYFGPGTRLTVL.

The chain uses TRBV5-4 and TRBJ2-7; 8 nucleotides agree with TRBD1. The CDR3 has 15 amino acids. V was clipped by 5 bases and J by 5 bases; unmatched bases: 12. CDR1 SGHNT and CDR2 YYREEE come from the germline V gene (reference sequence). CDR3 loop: CASSHLETGEDEQYF. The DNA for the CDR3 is TGTGCCAGCAGTCACTTGGAGACAGGGGAGGACGAGCAGTACTTC.

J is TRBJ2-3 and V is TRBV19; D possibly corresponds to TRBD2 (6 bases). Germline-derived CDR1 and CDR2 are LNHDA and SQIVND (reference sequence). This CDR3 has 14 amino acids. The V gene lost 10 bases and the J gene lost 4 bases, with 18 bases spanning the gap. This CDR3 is CATGLSLASDTQYF. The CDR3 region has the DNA TGTGCCACCGGACTAAGTTTGGCCTCAGATACGCAGTATTTT.

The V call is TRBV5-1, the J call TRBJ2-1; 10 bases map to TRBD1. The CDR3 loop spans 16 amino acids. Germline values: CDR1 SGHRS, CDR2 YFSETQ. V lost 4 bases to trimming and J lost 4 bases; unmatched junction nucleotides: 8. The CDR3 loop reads CASSPHGTGDYNEQFF. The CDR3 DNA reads TGCGCCAGCAGCCCCCACGGGACAGGGGATTACAATGAGCAGTTCTTC. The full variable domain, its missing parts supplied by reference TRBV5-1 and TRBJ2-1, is KAGVTQTPRYLIKTRGQQVTLSCSPISGHRSVSWYQQTPGQGLQFLFEYFSETQRNKGNFPGRFSGRQFSNSRSEMNVSTLELGDSALYLCASSPHGTGDYNEQFFGPGTRLTVL.

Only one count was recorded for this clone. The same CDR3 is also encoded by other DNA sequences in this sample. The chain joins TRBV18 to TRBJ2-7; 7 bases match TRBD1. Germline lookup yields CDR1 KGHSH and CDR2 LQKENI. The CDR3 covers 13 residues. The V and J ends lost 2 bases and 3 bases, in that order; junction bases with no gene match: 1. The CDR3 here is CASSPRQGYEQYF. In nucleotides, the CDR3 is TGTGCCAGCTCACCAAGACAGGGCTACGAGCAGTACTTC.

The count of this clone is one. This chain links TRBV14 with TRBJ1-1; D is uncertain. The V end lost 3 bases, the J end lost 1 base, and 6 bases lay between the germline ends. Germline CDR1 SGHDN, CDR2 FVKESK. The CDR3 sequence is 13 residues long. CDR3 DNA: TGTGCCAGCAGCCAGAGACAGAACACTGAAGCTTTCTTT. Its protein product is CASSQRQNTEAFF.

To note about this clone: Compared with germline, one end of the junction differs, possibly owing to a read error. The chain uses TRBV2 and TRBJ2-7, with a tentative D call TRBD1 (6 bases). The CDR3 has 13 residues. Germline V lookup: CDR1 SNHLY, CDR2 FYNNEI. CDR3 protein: CASNEQGYYEQYF. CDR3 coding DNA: TGTGCCAGCAATGAACAGGGCTACTACGAGCAGTACTTC.

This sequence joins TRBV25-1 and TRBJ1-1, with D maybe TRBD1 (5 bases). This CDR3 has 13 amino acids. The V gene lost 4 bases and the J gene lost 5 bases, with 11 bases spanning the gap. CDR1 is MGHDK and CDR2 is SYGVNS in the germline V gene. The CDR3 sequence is CASSVGGLTEAFF. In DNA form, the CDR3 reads TGTGCCAGCAGTGTGGGGGGGTTGACTGAAGCTTTCTTT.

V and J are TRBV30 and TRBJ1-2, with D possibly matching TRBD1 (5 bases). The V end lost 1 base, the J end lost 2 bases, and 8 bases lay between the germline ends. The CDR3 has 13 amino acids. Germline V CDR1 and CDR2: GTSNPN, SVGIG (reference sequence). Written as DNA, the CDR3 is TGTGCCTGGAGTGACAGGAAAAACTATGGCTACACCTTC. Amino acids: CAWSDRKNYGYTF.

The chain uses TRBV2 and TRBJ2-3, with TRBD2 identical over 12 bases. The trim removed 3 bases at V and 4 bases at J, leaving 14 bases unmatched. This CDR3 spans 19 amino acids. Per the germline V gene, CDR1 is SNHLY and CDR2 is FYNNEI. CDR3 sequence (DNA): TGTGCCAGCAGTGAGTGGGGCCCACTCCCTAGCGGGGGGGCAGATACGCAGTATTTT. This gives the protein CASSEWGPLPSGGADTQYF.

The CDR3 region is CASNSQNTEAFF. The CDR3 DNA reads as TGTGCCAGCAACTCCCAGAACACTGAAGCTTTCTTT. V is TRBV6-6 and J is TRBJ1-1; no clear D gene. There are 12 residues in the CDR3. V was shortened by 7 bases and J by 1 base, with 7 bases between the two germline ends. CDR1 is MNHNY and CDR2 is SVGAGI in the germline V gene (reference sequence).

The DNA for the CDR3 is TGTGCCAGTAGTATCGAGGGCTACGAGCAGTACTTC. It encodes CASSIEGYEQYF. This sequence joins TRBV19 and TRBJ2-7; TRBD2 might be the D (5 bases). Germline-derived CDR1 and CDR2 are LNHDA and SQIVND (reference sequence). The V end lost 3 bases, the J end lost 3 bases, and 6 bases lay between the germline ends. CDR3 length equals 12 residues.

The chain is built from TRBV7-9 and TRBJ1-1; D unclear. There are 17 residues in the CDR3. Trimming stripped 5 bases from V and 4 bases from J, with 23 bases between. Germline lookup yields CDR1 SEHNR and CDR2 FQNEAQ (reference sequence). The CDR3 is CASSHSPSGSLGTEAFF. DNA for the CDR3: TGTGCCAGCAGCCATAGCCCGTCCGGTTCTTTGGGCACTGAAGCTTTCTTT. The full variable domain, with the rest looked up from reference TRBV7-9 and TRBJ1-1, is DTGVSQNPRHKITKRGQNVTFRCDPISEHNRLYWYRQTLGQGPEFLTYFQNEAQLEKSRLLSDRFSAERPKGSFSTLEIQRTEQGDSAMYLCASSHSPSGSLGTEAFFGQGTRLTVV.

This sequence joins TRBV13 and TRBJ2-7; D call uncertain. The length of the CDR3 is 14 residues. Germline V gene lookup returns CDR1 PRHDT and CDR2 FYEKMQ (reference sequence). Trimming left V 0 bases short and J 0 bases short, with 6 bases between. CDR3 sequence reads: CASSLGRVSYEQYF. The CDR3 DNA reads TGTGCCAGCAGCTTAGGCCGGGTCTCCTACGAGCAGTACTTC.

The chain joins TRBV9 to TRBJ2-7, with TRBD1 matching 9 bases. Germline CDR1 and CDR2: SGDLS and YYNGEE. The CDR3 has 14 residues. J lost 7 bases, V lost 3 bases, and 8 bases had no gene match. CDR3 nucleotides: TGTGCCAGCAGCGGAGGGGACAGGGAAGGGGAGCAGTACTTC. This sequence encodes CASSGGDREGEQYF.

The CDR3 nucleotides are TGTGCCAGCAAGTGGCGCGGAGGCGAAGAGACCCAGTACTTC. Translating gives CASKWRGGEETQYF. The genes are TRBV5-4 and TRBJ2-5, with D maybe TRBD2 (5 bases). The CDR3 runs 14 residues. The germline gives CDR1 SGHNT, CDR2 YYREEE (reference sequence). Trimming pared 6 bases from V and 3 bases from J, leaving 15 bases between.